By frequency in the sample, the clone carrying this TCR beta chain is medium-sized. Per the germline V gene, CDR1 is LNHNV and CDR2 is YYDKDF (reference sequence). The CDR3 contains 13 residues. V lost 2 bases and J lost 5, with 7 bases in between. In TCRdb, the reads were re-called with MiXCR into one record per CDR3 protein. The table lists approximately 20,000 distinct CDR3 sequences, roughly a tenth of them singletons. The record originates from a study of type 1 regulatory T cells. Overall study context: This in vitro CD4 product, T-allo10, is enriched for Tr1 cells and alloantigen-specific.

The sample comprised CD4+ T cells, either the whole sample or a sorted fraction (not recorded which). V usage is TRBV15 and J usage is TRBJ2-1; D not certain. The TCR was taken from a human donor in good health. CDR3 in amino acids: CATSRRVNNEQFF. For the CDR3, the DNA is TGTGCCACCAGCAGAAGGGTTAACAATGAGCAGTTCTTC.